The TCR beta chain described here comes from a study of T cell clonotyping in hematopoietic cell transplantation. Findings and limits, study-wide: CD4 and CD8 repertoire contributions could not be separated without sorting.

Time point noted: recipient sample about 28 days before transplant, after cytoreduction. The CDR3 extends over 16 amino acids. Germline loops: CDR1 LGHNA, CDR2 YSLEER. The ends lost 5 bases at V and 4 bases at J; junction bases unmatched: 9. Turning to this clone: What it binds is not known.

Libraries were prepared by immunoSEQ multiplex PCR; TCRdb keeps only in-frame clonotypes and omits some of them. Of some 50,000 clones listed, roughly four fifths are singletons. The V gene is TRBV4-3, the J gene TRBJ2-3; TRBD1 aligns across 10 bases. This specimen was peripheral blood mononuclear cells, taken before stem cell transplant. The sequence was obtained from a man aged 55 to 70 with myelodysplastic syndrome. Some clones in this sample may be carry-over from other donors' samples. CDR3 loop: CASSSRQGARADTQYF. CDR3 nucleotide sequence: TGCGCCAGCAGCTCAAGACAGGGGGCGCGTGCAGATACGCAGTATTTT.